This T cell receptor (beta chain) was retrieved from a study of T cells in Graves' hyperthyroidism and ophthalmopathy (dated by TCRdb to the late 2010s). Broadly, across the study: Peripheral blood samples were taken at the time of initial diagnosis, prior to any treatment. A discovery cohort of approximately 97 patients, roughly 43 with Graves' ophthalmopathy and approximately 60 with stable Graves' hyperthyroidism, was used to find distinguishing TCR V-J signatures. Prospective prediction of ophthalmopathy was tested in an independent validation cohort of 18 hyperthyroidism patients and some 17 patients who later progressed to ophthalmopathy. The 95 to 100 discovery patients were randomly divided into training and test sets at a 7:3 ratio. Thyroid tissue and blood T-cell repertoires from about six Graves' hyperthyroidism patients were also compared in the study. After blood sampling, hyperthyroidism patients were treated with methimazole at a starting dose of 30 mg daily, and ophthalmopathy patients were treated with high-dose intravenous methylprednisolone. The paper describes TCR Vbeta CDR3 sequencing of more than 120 peripheral blood samples, made up of 43 ophthalmopathy patients, 70 to 75 hyperthyroidism patients and about 17 progressor patients. Results the study describes overall, beyond this receptor: No statistical method was used to set the sample size in advance, and investigators knew the group allocation. In validation, progression to ophthalmopathy was predicted by the model with almost 71% sensitivity and roughly 76% specificity, a median of approximately 6.5 months before onset. In cross-validation, a model built on a 13 V-J signature told ophthalmopathy apart from stable hyperthyroidism with approximately 90% sensitivity and approximately 81% specificity, and in testing the same model reached 80%/75%. Most expanded thyroid clonotypes (frequency above 0.001) were also found in blood, which suggests that blood repertoires may mirror thyroid immune responses.

In the germline V gene, CDR1 corresponds to KGHDR and CDR2 to SFDVKD. The V end gives up 8 bases and the J end 3 bases, leaving 8 bases in the junction not matched to a gene. There are 15 amino acids in the CDR3, from cysteine to phenylalanine inclusive. Just the 45-base CDR3 DNA is kept, in frame starting at base 1. TCR beta CDR3 regions were amplified from RNA transcripts. The first round of RT-PCR for the TCR CDR3 was performed with the HTBI primer set and the Qiagen OneStep RT-PCR kit. The libraries were constructed in a second round of multiplex PCR and then size-selected and purified. Sequencing of the libraries was done on an Illumina HiSeq2000 using paired-end 100 bp reads. The paper's processing steps were these. SOAPnuke was used to process the raw data, with reads discarded if the reads contained adapters or uncalled bases, had a mean Phred below 15, or lacked an exact constant-primer or identifier match. High-quality paired reads were merged with COPE v1.2.5, and unique nucleotide sequences were defined as clonotypes. MiTCR v1.1 was used to align the clonotypes against IMGT TRBV, TRBD and TRBJ reference segments. Only V-J combinations with frequency above 0.0001, covering approximately 99% of repertoires, were analysed. A TCS score was defined as the ratio between F50 (clonal expansion) and ExV (chaos), using BLOSUM62-based TCRdist between CDR3 peptides within each V-J. Welch's t-statistics and random forest reduced fewer than 550 V-J features to 13, which were used in a naive Bayes classifier (R e1071). The similarity between thyroid and blood repertoires was quantified using the Morisita-Horn index. The public reads were run again by TCRdb, first through fastp at Q25 and then through MiXCR, and only productive beta chains were kept. Merged by CDR3 protein, the rows form single entries marked with the most common genes and DNA. TCRdb, not the original authors, processed these V and J calls. The sample data list just under 750,000 distinct CDR3 sequences, and roughly a third of these were observed just once. The top ten constitute around a third of the sample.

This clonotype was observed a handful of times. Its antigen has not been determined. Within one base of it there is no much larger clone, and no base qualities were kept. Stable Graves' hyperthyroidism was defined as the absence of progression to ophthalmopathy over 18 months of follow-up. Hyperthyroidism patients were aged 18 to 65 years and newly diagnosed, with disease duration of less than 2 months. Patients with uncontrolled infections, other autoimmune diseases, pregnancy or lactation were excluded. Clinical symptoms, serum thyroxine and TRAb, thyroid ultrasound, and orbital computed tomography formed the basis for the diagnoses. PBMCs were isolated from roughly 10 ml of fresh peripheral blood by Ficoll-Paque density gradient centrifugation. Total RNA was extracted using Trizol reagent, and RNA quality was assessed on an Agilent 2100 Bioanalyzer.

The sequencing input was blood. The receptor's source is a middle-aged woman with Graves' hyperthyroidism. The chain links TRBV24-1 with TRBJ1-5; TRBD1 agrees with 8 junctional bases. The CDR3 reads CATKSSRGPNQPQHF. The DNA is TGTGCCACCAAATCATCCAGGGGGCCCAATCAGCCCCAGCATTTT.